This T cell receptor (beta chain) emerged from a study of follicular helper T cells after annual influenza vaccination. Profiling relied on immunoSEQ multiplex PCR, and the TCRdb table lists in-frame clones only, not all of them. This sample has more than 5,500 clones, with around 75% found just once. Indicated time point: 2015-2016 season, 7 days after influenza vaccination. This sequence was found in an adult who received the influenza vaccine. Specimen: CXCR5- memory CD4+ T cells sorted from blood, collected 7 days after influenza vaccination.

In DNA, the CDR3 is TGTGCCAGCAGCGTAGATGAGCGGGGGGTAGGAGATACGCAGTATTTT. This sequence encodes CASSVDERGVGDTQYF. The gene calls are TRBV9 and TRBJ2-3, with 9 bases that match TRBD2. The CDR3 runs 16 residues. CDR1 and CDR2 (germline): SGDLS, YYNGEE. V was pared by 0 bases and J by 5 bases, with 7 bases of the junction left unmatched. The full variable domain, its missing parts supplied by reference TRBV9 and TRBJ2-3, is DSGVTQTPKHLITATGQRVTLRCSPRSGDLSVYWYQQSLDQGLQFLIQYYNGEERAKGNILERFSAQQFPDLHSELNLSSLELGDSALYFCASSVDERGVGDTQYFGPGTRLTVL.